The 10 T cell receptor beta chains below were found in one sample sequenced in a study of T cell repertoires in cytomegalovirus infection (dated by TCRdb to the late 2010s). The treatment or condition label here, explained by the study, means: in vitro stimulation with specific CMV peptide epitopes to enrich CMV-specific T cells. Reads for this sample came from an Illumina HiSeq 1500. The raw public data were reprocessed by TCRdb itself: fastp quality trimming at Q25, MiXCR clonotype calling, in-frame beta chains only. Each CDR3 protein appears once, grouped with its most common genes and DNA. In all, the sample holds some 920,000 distinct CDR3 sequences, and 31% of those were seen once. 13% of the sample lies in the top ten. No antigen has been identified for these receptors. Specimen: cultured CD8+ T cells from PBMCs, collected from culture after CMV antigen stimulation. The receptors shown here come from a human donor in good health (CMV status not recorded). Some clones in this sample may be carry-over from other donors' samples.

The CDR3 region has the DNA TGCAGTGCTACCACGAGGGGGGGGAGAGGGGAGACCCAGTACTTC. Its translation is CSATTRGGRGETQYF. The chain uses TRBV20-1 and TRBJ2-5; D possibly corresponds to TRBD2 (7 bases). The CDR3 is 15 amino acids. Germline V gene lookup returns CDR1 DFQATT and CDR2 SNEGSKA (reference sequence). Trimming pared 4 bases from V and 5 bases from J, leaving 20 bases between.

This chain joins TRBV6-1 and TRBJ2-1; TRBD2 matches 8 bases. Per the germline V gene, CDR1 is MNHNS and CDR2 is SASEGT. This CDR3 spans 14 amino acids. V trimming: 9 bases; J trimming: 5 bases; junction bases outside the gene matches: 9. CDR3 in amino acids: CASWYGGANNEQFF. For the CDR3, the DNA is TGTGCCAGTTGGTACGGGGGGGCGAACAATGAGCAGTTCTTC.

In this sample, this clonotype turned up a few times. The gene calls are TRBV19 and TRBJ2-2; D might be TRBD1 (6 bases). The germline V gene has CDR1 LNHDA and CDR2 SQIVND (reference sequence). Trimming pared 6 bases from V and 5 bases from J, leaving 16 bases between. The CDR3 runs 15 residues. The CDR3, as DNA: TGTGCCAGTAGCCCCCAGGGGCTTCATACCGGGGAGCTGTTTTTT. Residues: CASSPQGLHTGELFF.

This chain uses TRBV4-2 with TRBJ2-2; 12 nucleotides align to TRBD2. After removal of 0 bases from V and 6 bases from J, the junction contained 5 bases not matched to a gene. CDR1 is LGHNA, CDR2 YNFKEQ, per germline. This CDR3 spans 17 amino acids. The CDR3 region has the DNA TGTGCCAGCAGCCAAGAGGCTAGCGGGGGGGCCCCCGGGGAGCTGTTTTTT. As protein: CASSQEASGGAPGELFF.

The chain links TRBV6-1 to TRBJ1-1; tentative D call: TRBD1 (5 bases). This CDR3 has 15 residues. V dropped 6 bases and J dropped 0 bases, with 14 bases sitting between them. CDR1 and CDR2 from the germline V gene are MNHNS and SASEGT. The CDR3 DNA follows: TGTGCCAGCAGGGGGGTCACAGATCTGAACACTGAAGCTTTCTTT. This encodes CASRGVTDLNTEAFF.

This clonotype was observed a handful of times. The chain joins TRBV29-1 to TRBJ2-1, with 10 nucleotides matching TRBD2. V dropped 7 bases and J dropped 5; count of bases not matched to a gene: 11. Germline V gives CDR1 SQVTM, CDR2 ANQGSEA. The CDR3 covers 15 residues. Here the CDR3 DNA reads TGCAGCGCCCTGGCCCTAGCGGGGGAGAACAATGAGCAGTTCTTC. The encoded protein is CSALALAGENNEQFF.

The CDR3, as DNA: TGCAGCGTTGATGAGCGGGGGCTGTACAATGAGCAGTTCTTC. It encodes CSVDERGLYNEQFF. V gene TRBV29-1 combines with J gene TRBJ2-1; TRBD2 matches at 8 bases. V was clipped by 3 bases and J by 4 bases; unmatched bases: 5. The CDR3 has 14 residues. In germline, CDR1 is SQVTM, CDR2 ANQGSEA.

This clonotype was counted only a few times. The chain employs TRBV29-1 and TRBJ1-1; D uncertain. CDR1 SQVTM and CDR2 ANQGSEA come from the germline V gene. V gave up 2 bases and J gave up 1 base, with 5 bases separating them. CDR3 length: 12 residues. The CDR3 DNA reads TGCAGCGTTGAACCCAGGAACACTGAAGCTTTCTTT. It encodes CSVEPRNTEAFF.

Turning to this clonotype: One end of the junction varies from germline; a read error may be responsible. The V call is TRBV7-9, the J call TRBJ2-6; either TRBD1 or TRBD2 may fit D (5 bases each). This CDR3 contains 13 residues. Germline CDR1 and CDR2: SEHNR and FQNEAQ (reference sequence). CDR3 loop: CASSLMGVNVLTF. The CDR3 DNA is TGTGCCAGCAGCTTAATGGGGGTCAACGTCCTGACTTTC.

V gene TRBV7-9 combines with J gene TRBJ1-2, with D uncertain. CDR3 length: 22 residues. V gave up 5 bases and J gave up 3 bases, with 37 bases separating them. From germline, CDR1 is SEHNR and CDR2 FQNEAQ (reference sequence). The CDR3 loop is CASSTTQDRSRQFKLGYYGYTF. The CDR3, as DNA: TGTGCCAGCAGCACCACTCAAGACCGATCCCGGCAATTCAAATTGGGGTACTATGGCTACACCTTC.